The present T cell receptor beta chain was sequenced within a study of blood T cell repertoires in COVID-19. At the level of the study: Italy, Spain and the United States were the sources of the convalescent and acute COVID-19 samples.

CDR3 length equals 15 residues. V was pared by 3 bases and J by 0 bases, with 1 base of the junction left unmatched. Germline CDR1 is SNHLY and CDR2 is FYNNEI. TCRdb's table, derived via immunoSEQ multiplex PCR, lists solely in-frame clones and lacks some. The data contain more than 150,000 clones, 86% of them seen just once; the ten biggest clones take up 0.99%. The V and J genes are TRBV2 and TRBJ1-5, with 8 bases lining up with TRBD1. The sample taken for sequencing was peripheral blood. The source is a man aged 18 to 29 with acute or convalescent COVID-19. The CDR3 region has the DNA TGTGCCAGCAGTGAGACAGGGGATAGCAATCAGCCCCAGCATTTT. Translation gives CASSETGDSNQPQHF.